This entry lists 17 T cell receptor beta chains sequenced from one sample in a study of cytomegalovirus exposure and HLA in healthy donors. Here immunoSEQ multiplex PCR was the method, and the copy in TCRdb shows in-frame clones only, minus some. Of 150,000 to 200,000 clones listed, around 80% are singletons. The sequencing sample was made of PBMCs. The receptors originated from a woman in her twenties or thirties in good health and CMV-seropositive.

The V gene is TRBV6-5, the J gene TRBJ2-1, with D hard to call. V lost 6 bases and J lost 4, with 4 bases in between. CDR3 length: 11 residues. Germline V gives CDR1 MNHEY, CDR2 SVGAGI. For the CDR3, the DNA is TGTGCCAGCAGCAAATACAATGAGCAGTTCTTC. This encodes CASSKYNEQFF.

The chain recombines TRBV9 with TRBJ2-5; weak D call: TRBD2 (5 bases). CDR1 is SGDLS, CDR2 YYNGEE, per germline. V was clipped by 4 bases and J by 5 bases, with 12 bases between them. CDR3 length equals 13 residues. CDR3 sequence: CASSTTRWETQYF. Written as DNA, the CDR3 is TGTGCCAGCAGCACCACTAGGTGGGAGACCCAGTACTTC.

This clone turned up a few times. The genes are TRBV30 and TRBJ1-1; D is undetermined. CDR1 and CDR2 (germline): GTSNPN, SVGIG (reference sequence). Deletions cut 3 bases from V and 3 bases from J, with 11 bases between. This CDR3 has 13 amino acids. The CDR3 nucleotides are TGTGCCTGGAGGGACGGAGGATACACTGAAGCTTTCTTT. Its translation is CAWRDGGYTEAFF.

This clone turned up a few times. This chain uses TRBV9 with TRBJ1-5; TRBD1 matches 9 bases. The ends lost 2 bases at V and 8 bases at J; junction bases unmatched: 8. CDR1 is SGDLS, CDR2 YYNGEE, per germline. The CDR3 totals 15 residues. In nucleotides, the CDR3 is TGTGCCAGCAGCGTTGGACAGGGGACTTGGGAGCCCCAGCATTTT. Translated: CASSVGQGTWEPQHF.

CDR3 in DNA: TGTGCCAGTAGTATAATGAAGGGGGCCACCAATCAGCCCCAGCATTTT. This gives the protein CASSIMKGATNQPQHF. The chain couples TRBV19 to TRBJ1-5; TRBD1 matches 7 bases. Germline loops: CDR1 LNHDA, CDR2 SQIVND (reference sequence). The V and J ends lost 2 bases and 3 bases, in that order; junction bases with no gene match: 7. The CDR3 is 16 residues long.

V usage is TRBV10-3 and J usage is TRBJ2-3, with TRBD1 matching 9 bases. With V trimmed by 8 bases and J by 6 bases, 9 bases remained unmatched. The CDR3 is made up of 14 amino acids. Germline-derived CDR1 and CDR2 are ENHRY and SYGVKD. CDR3 loop: CAIGQGNQLDTQYF. CDR3 in DNA: TGTGCCATCGGACAGGGGAATCAGTTGGATACGCAGTATTTT.

The chain links TRBV23-1 to TRBJ1-2, with a weak D call TRBD1 (6 bases). TRBV23-1 is identified as an open reading frame with a role that is uncertain. V gave up 0 bases and J gave up 7 bases, with 21 bases separating them. This CDR3 has 17 amino acids. The CDR3 spells CASSQSAGADVRSGYTF. The CDR3 coding sequence is TGCGCCAGCAGTCAATCGGCAGGGGCTGATGTTCGATCTGGCTACACCTTC.

V gene TRBV28 combines with J gene TRBJ2-3; 12 positions match TRBD1. CDR1 and CDR2 (germline): MDHEN, SYDVKM. V was pared by 6 bases and J by 6 bases, with 7 bases of the junction left unmatched. CDR3 size: 15 residues. CDR3 region: CASRAGTGGSDTQYF. In nucleotides, the CDR3 is TGTGCCAGCAGAGCCGGGACAGGGGGCTCCGATACGCAGTATTTT.

This rearrangement joins TRBV5-1 to TRBJ1-1, with 7 positions matching TRBD1. The germline gives CDR1 SGHRS, CDR2 YFSETQ. Trimming removed 7 bases from V and 3 bases from J; junction bases left unmatched: 3. This CDR3 contains 12 residues. The CDR3 DNA reads as TGCGCCAGCGCGGGACAGTACACTGAAGCTTTCTTT. Protein sequence: CASAGQYTEAFF. Drawing the rest from reference TRBV5-1 and TRBJ1-1, the complete variable domain is KAGVTQTPRYLIKTRGQQVTLSCSPISGHRSVSWYQQTPGQGLQFLFEYFSETQRNKGNFPGRFSGRQFSNSRSEMNVSTLELGDSALYLCASAGQYTEAFFGQGTRLTVV.

The rearrangement links TRBV7-2 to TRBJ2-7; unclear D gene. Germline CDR1 is SGHTA and CDR2 is FQGNSA. This CDR3 is built from 17 residues. Between the trimmed V and J ends, which lost 1 base and 0 bases, there was a span of 16 bases. Here the CDR3 reads CASSLGYEKRSSYEQYF. Here the CDR3 DNA reads TGTGCCAGCAGCTTAGGGTACGAGAAGCGCAGCTCCTACGAGCAGTACTTC.

The chain employs TRBV19 and TRBJ2-1, with 8 bases identical to TRBD1. The CDR3 has 16 residues. CDR1 LNHDA and CDR2 SQIVND come from the germline V gene (reference sequence). The V and J ends lost 4 bases and 9 bases, in that order; junction bases with no gene match: 14. The CDR3 DNA reads TGTGCCAGTAGTACCCCCGGGACAGGAGTATTGGGTGAGCAGTTCTTC. This translates into CASSTPGTGVLGEQFF.

This sequence joins TRBV6-1 and TRBJ1-5; possibly TRBD1 for D (5 bases). From germline, CDR1 is MNHNS and CDR2 SASEGT. Trimming stripped 2 bases from V and 5 bases from J, with 10 bases between. This CDR3 region has 14 residues. CDR3 coding DNA: TGTGCCAGCAGTGAAATACAGACAGATCAGCCCCAGCATTTT. It encodes CASSEIQTDQPQHF.

This clone was seen only a few times. The chain combines TRBV10-3 with TRBJ2-7; the D is unclear. Germline CDR1 is ENHRY and CDR2 is SYGVKD. V was pared by 5 bases and J by 5 bases, with 7 bases between. The CDR3 contains 11 residues. The CDR3: CAISSSHEQYF. CDR3 bases: TGTGCCATCAGTAGTAGCCACGAGCAGTACTTC.

The chain recombines TRBV20-1 with TRBJ2-1, with a weak D call TRBD1 (6 bases). The CDR3 runs 11 residues. The ends were cut back, 3 bases at V and 15 bases at J, with 15 bases in the middle. Germline V gives CDR1 DFQATT, CDR2 SNEGSKA (reference sequence). This CDR3 reads CSARSEQGLFF. The CDR3 DNA reads TGCAGTGCTAGGTCGGAACAGGGTTTGTTCTTC.

The chain uses TRBV9 and TRBJ2-1; D is uncertain. The CDR3 loop spans 15 amino acids. V lost 4 bases and J lost 0, with 11 bases in between. CDR1 is SGDLS and CDR2 is YYNGEE in the germline V gene. This CDR3 reads CASSPPGLSYNEQFF. CDR3 nucleotides: TGTGCCAGCAGCCCTCCGGGTCTCTCCTACAATGAGCAGTTCTTC.

This rearrangement joins TRBV19 to TRBJ2-6; TRBD1 matches at 10 bases. This CDR3 comprises 18 residues. Germline V CDR1 and CDR2: LNHDA, SQIVND (reference sequence). Trimming at V came to 5 bases and at J to 0 bases, leaving 7 bases not matched to a gene. DNA of the CDR3: TGTGCCAGTAGTCCGTTGGACAGGGGGATCTCTGGGGCCAACGTCCTGACTTTC. It is translated as CASSPLDRGISGANVLTF.

The chain joins TRBV9 to TRBJ1-4; D remains ambiguous. The V end was cut by 4 bases, the J end by 6 bases, with 10 bases between. The CDR3 loop spans 13 amino acids. Germline V gives CDR1 SGDLS, CDR2 YYNGEE. Here the CDR3 reads CASSFSGDEKLFF. In nucleotides, the CDR3 is TGTGCCAGCAGCTTCTCCGGAGATGAAAAACTGTTTTTT.